Listed below are T cell receptor beta chains from one sample, sequenced in a study of T cells in localized non-small cell lung cancer. The table came from immunoSEQ multiplex PCR; TCRdb's copy has only in-frame clones and leaves some out. The sample lists tens of thousands of clones, 65% to 85% occurring once. The sequencing used PBMCs, collected before any cancer treatment. The origin of the receptors is a man aged 40 to 70 with stage II lung adenocarcinoma. CDR3s include the opening cysteine and the closing phenylalanine or tryptophan. A D gene is named only where the DNA matches it firmly. Rows give clone size only sometimes, using once, few, many, or a class for an expanded clone.

d_call	clone_size	v_call	j_call	cdr3_nt	cdr3_aa
NA	NA	TRBV7-3	TRBJ2-3	TGTGCCAGCAGCTTACACAGGGATTCAGATACGCAGTATTTT	CASSLHRDSDTQYF
NA	NA	TRBV6-6	TRBJ2-3	TGTGCCAGCAGTTACGGTTCCCACACAGATACGCAGTATTTT	CASSYGSHTDTQYF
NA	NA	TRBV7-9	TRBJ1-2	TGTGCCAGCAGCTTAGGGTCCCCCGGGGACTATGGCTACACCTTC	CASSLGSPGDYGYTF
NA	NA	TRBV30	TRBJ1-5	TGTGCCTGGAGTTTACAGGGCAATCAGCCCCAGCATTTT	CAWSLQGNQPQHF
NA	NA	TRBV5-1	TRBJ2-7	TGCGCCAGCAGCGTGACAGGCCCCTACGAGCAGTACTTC	CASSVTGPYEQYF
NA	NA	TRBV5-8	TRBJ1-5	TGTGCCAGCAGCAGGGTTCTTAGCAATCAGCCCCAGCATTTT	CASSRVLSNQPQHF
NA	NA	TRBV4-1	TRBJ1-2	TGCGCCAGCAGCCAAGACCCCGGTGGAAACTATGGCTACACCTTC	CASSQDPGGNYGYTF
NA	NA	TRBV4-3	TRBJ1-4	TGCGCCAGCAGCCAAGATCTTTGGCAGAGCGCAACTAATGAAAAACTGTTTTTT	CASSQDLWQSATNEKLFF
NA	NA	TRBV6-5	TRBJ1-6	TGTGCCAGCAGTCCCACGGGGGATTATAATTCACCCCTCCACTTT	CASSPTGDYNSPLHF
TRBD2	NA	TRBV6-5	TRBJ2-3	TGTGCCAGCAGTCTTCCGGGACTAGCGGGAGGGGCGCAGTATTTT	CASSLPGLAGGAQYF
TRBD2	NA	TRBV7-6	TRBJ2-7	TGTGCCAGCAGCCCGAACCCGGGACTAGCGGGAGAATACGAGCAGTACTTC	CASSPNPGLAGEYEQYF
NA	NA	TRBV7-9	TRBJ1-4	TGTGCCAGCAGCCTGGGGACGAGTGAAAAACTGTTTTTT	CASSLGTSEKLFF
NA	NA	TRBV9	TRBJ1-1	TGTGCCAGCAGCCCCCGCTATGTACGTGAAGCTTTCTTT	CASSPRYVREAFF
TRBD2	NA	TRBV19	TRBJ2-1	TGTGCCAGCCAAGGTTCCTGGGGCGGGAGGGACACCTACAATGAGCAGTTCTTC	CASQGSWGGRDTYNEQFF
NA	NA	TRBV9	TRBJ1-1	TGTGCCAGCAGCGTAGAGGGCACTGAAGCTTTCTTT	CASSVEGTEAFF
TRBD1	NA	TRBV2	TRBJ1-1	TGTGCCAGCAATGACAGGGGGACGAACACTGAAGCTTTCTTT	CASNDRGTNTEAFF
TRBD2	NA	TRBV27	TRBJ2-1	TGTGCCCGGAAGTGGACTAGCGGGGGAGGAAATGAGCAGTTCTTC	CARKWTSGGGNEQFF
TRBD1	NA	TRBV6-1	TRBJ1-1	TGTGCCAGCCGTGGGACAGCCACCCCAGCTTTCTTT	CASRGTATPAFF
TRBD2	NA	TRBV27	TRBJ2-4	TGTGCCAGCATTCCGGCGGGGGGTAAAAACATTCAGTACTTC	CASIPAGGKNIQYF
TRBD2	once	TRBV6-1	TRBJ2-2	TGTGCCAGCAGTGGATCGGCGGGGGGATTCACCGGGGAGCTGTTTTTT	CASSGSAGGFTGELFF
NA	NA	TRBV7-9	TRBJ1-4	TGTGCCAGCAGCTTAGCGGGAGGCAGTTATAATGAAAAACTGTTTTTT	CASSLAGGSYNEKLFF
NA	once	TRBV7-2	TRBJ1-3	TGTGCCAGCAGCCCCAGGGGTAGGAGAAACACCATATATTTT	CASSPRGRRNTIYF
TRBD1	NA	TRBV5-5	TRBJ2-1	TGTGCCAGCAGCTTCCCGGGACAGGGTATTTTTGAGCAGTTCTTC	CASSFPGQGIFEQFF
TRBD1	NA	TRBV7-2	TRBJ2-7	TGTGCCAGCAGCTTATGGGGACAGATTTACGAGCAGTACTTC	CASSLWGQIYEQYF
TRBD1	once	TRBV6-6	TRBJ2-1	TGTGCTACCCGGGACAGGAGATACAATGAGCAGTTCTTC	CATRDRRYNEQFF
NA	NA	TRBV2	TRBJ1-3	TGTGCCAGCAGTGGGACAGCCGCCTCTGGAAACACCATATATTTT	CASSGTAASGNTIYF
NA	NA	TRBV11-3	TRBJ1-1	TGTGCCAGCAGAGAGAACACTGAAGCTTTCTTT	CASRENTEAFF
NA	NA	TRBV4-1	TRBJ1-2	TGCGCCAGCAGCCAAGGAAGGGAGCCCTATGGCTACACCTTC	CASSQGREPYGYTF
NA	NA	TRBV4-1	TRBJ1-4	TGCGCCAGCAGCCAAGATAACGCAGAAGTACGAGGGCGGACGAATGAAAAACTGTTTTTT	CASSQDNAEVRGRTNEKLFF